This passage covers 28 T cell receptor beta chains from one sample sequenced in a study of OX40 agonist ivuxolimab in advanced cancers. Assay: immunoSEQ multiplex PCR; the TCRdb copy retains only in-frame clones and omits some. The profile shows around 35,000 clones, about 76% of them singletons. The sequenced sample was CD4+ or CD8+ T cells sorted from blood, obtained in a trial of the OX40 agonist ivuxolimab. The receptors were sampled from an adult with an advanced solid tumor such as melanoma, head and neck, liver or kidney cancer.

This chain connects TRBV7-2 to TRBJ2-5; possible D gene TRBD2, 5 bases. The V and J ends lost 3 bases and 5 bases respectively, with 7 bases between them. CDR3 length equals 12 residues. Germline V gene data show CDR1 as SGHTA and CDR2 as FQGNSA. The CDR3 DNA is TGTGCCAGCAGCTTGGACTGGGAGACCCAGTACTTC. Protein: CASSLDWETQYF.

V usage is TRBV27 and J usage is TRBJ2-5, with D possibly matching TRBD2 (6 bases). Germline V gene lookup returns CDR1 MNHEY and CDR2 SMNVEV (reference sequence). V lost 1 base and J lost 3, with 15 bases in between. CDR3 length: 16 amino acids. CDR3: CASSLLGDGGEETQYF. The CDR3, as DNA: TGTGCCAGCAGTTTATTGGGTGACGGAGGGGAAGAGACCCAGTACTTC.

The V gene is TRBV10-2, the J gene TRBJ2-1; 9 nucleotides agree with TRBD2. The junction had 12 bases not matched to a gene; V was cut back by 3 bases and J by 12 bases. Germline V gives CDR1 WSHSY, CDR2 SAAADI. The CDR3 length is 15 residues. The CDR3 nucleotides are TGCGCCAGCAGTGAAGCTTCAGTAGCGGGAGTTTCGCAGTTCTTC. This translates into CASSEASVAGVSQFF.

The chain uses TRBV2 and TRBJ1-1; D unresolved. The CDR3 loop spans 11 amino acids. The V gene's germline CDR1 is SNHLY and CDR2 FYNNEI. Trimming shortened V by 7 bases and J by 3 bases, and 6 bases separated the two germline ends. As DNA, the CDR3 is TGTGCCAGCACGTACTACACTGAAGCTTTCTTT. It specifies CASTYYTEAFF.

The CDR3 DNA follows: TGTGCCAGCAGCTTAAGAACACAGGCAGGGAGGGGTTCACCCCTCCACTTT. Protein product: CASSLRTQAGRGSPLHF. The rearrangement uses TRBV11-2 and TRBJ1-6; D may be TRBD1 (5 bases). CDR3 length: 17 amino acids. Trimming left V 2 bases short and J 9 bases short, with 20 bases between. Germline CDR1 reads SGHAT; CDR2 reads FQNNGV.

V is TRBV18 and J is TRBJ2-3; the D gene could be TRBD1 or TRBD2 (5 bases each). In germline, CDR1 is KGHSH, CDR2 LQKENI. CDR3 length: 16 residues. V lost 1 base and J lost 6, with 17 bases in between. CDR3 protein: CASSPRAGDVFDTQYF. The CDR3 DNA sequence: TGTGCCAGCTCACCACGGGCTGGGGACGTTTTCGATACGCAGTATTTT. The full variable domain, its missing parts supplied by reference TRBV18 and TRBJ2-3, is NAGVMQNPRHLVRRRGQEARLRCSPMKGHSHVYWYRQLPEEGLKFMVYLQKENIIDESGMPKERFSAEFPKEGPSILRIQQVVRGDSAAYFCASSPRAGDVFDTQYFGPGTRLTVL.

This clone was counted a single time. The rearrangement joins TRBV5-5 to TRBJ2-3, with D tentatively TRBD2 (6 bases). In germline, CDR1 is SGHKS, CDR2 YYEKEE (reference sequence). Between the trimmed V and J ends, which lost 4 bases and 6 bases, there was a span of 27 bases. The CDR3 loop spans 18 amino acids. This chain's CDR3 is CASSVRLMIVGSGDTQYF. CDR3 DNA sequence: TGTGCCAGCAGCGTCCGGCTGATGATCGTGGGGAGCGGGGATACGCAGTATTTT.

V is TRBV7-2 and J is TRBJ2-7; 9 bases match TRBD2. The V and J ends lost 3 bases and 3 bases, in that order; junction bases with no gene match: 3. CDR1 is SGHTA, CDR2 FQGNSA, per germline. The CDR3 is 14 residues long. As DNA, the CDR3 is TGTGCCAGCAGCTTCCGTAGCGGGAGCTACGAGCAGTACTTC. Protein sequence: CASSFRSGSYEQYF. The variable domain in full, with the rest retrieved from reference TRBV7-2 and TRBJ2-7, is GAGVSQSPSNKVTEKGKDVELRCDPISGHTALYWYRQSLGQGLEFLIYFQGNSAPDKSGLPSDRFSAERTGGSVSTLTIQRTQQEDSAVYLCASSFRSGSYEQYFGPGTRLTVT.

This clone was seen a single time. The chain recombines TRBV18 with TRBJ1-1; D perhaps matches TRBD1 (5 bases). V was cut by 6 bases and J by 5 bases, with 16 bases left in between. This CDR3 region has 14 residues. Germline V gene lookup returns CDR1 KGHSH and CDR2 LQKENI. The CDR3 loop reads CASSKGPTQTEAFF. CDR3 DNA: TGTGCCAGCTCGAAGGGGCCCACGCAGACTGAAGCTTTCTTT. Full variable domain (outside the CDR3, taken from reference TRBV18 and TRBJ1-1): NAGVMQNPRHLVRRRGQEARLRCSPMKGHSHVYWYRQLPEEGLKFMVYLQKENIIDESGMPKERFSAEFPKEGPSILRIQQVVRGDSAAYFCASSKGPTQTEAFFGQGTRLTVV.

J is TRBJ2-5 and V is TRBV5-1; D ambiguous. V lost 2 bases and J lost 2, with 16 bases in between. The CDR3 contains 16 residues. CDR1 SGHRS and CDR2 YFSETQ come from the germline V gene. CDR3 in DNA: TGCGCCAGCAGCTTACGACCCTGGACCGAACAAGAGACCCAGTACTTC. The encoded protein is CASSLRPWTEQETQYF.

The chain carries TRBV29-1 and TRBJ1-3; D gene uncertain. The CDR3 length is 13 residues. The germline gives CDR1 SQVTM, CDR2 ANQGSEA. Trimming removed 5 bases from V and 1 base from J, with 9 bases in between. CDR3 DNA: TGCAGCGTTAAAGCGGTTTCTGGAAACACCATATATTTT. Residues: CSVKAVSGNTIYF.

This clone was seen just once. The chain employs TRBV6-1 and TRBJ2-7; no reliable D call. This CDR3 has 14 residues. Looked up from germline, CDR1 is MNHNS and CDR2 is SASEGT. V was cut by 1 base and J by 0 bases, with 7 bases left in between. The CDR3 DNA sequence: TGTGCCAGCAGTGAAGGTCCAGGCTCCTACGAGCAGTACTTC. The encoded protein is CASSEGPGSYEQYF.

The chain couples TRBV20-1 to TRBJ1-2; D remains unclear. Trimming pared 0 bases from V and 8 bases from J, leaving 7 bases between. CDR1 and CDR2 (germline): DFQATT, SNEGSKA (reference sequence). The CDR3 consists of 11 residues. CDR3 coding DNA: TGCAGTGCTAGAGACGTCTGGGGCTACACCTTC. This translates into CSARDVWGYTF.

The V call is TRBV28, the J call TRBJ1-1; D is possibly TRBD1 (6 bases). The CDR3 is made up of 15 amino acids. Germline V gene lookup returns CDR1 MDHEN and CDR2 SYDVKM. V lost 6 bases and J lost 1, with 15 bases in between. The CDR3 DNA follows: TGTGCCAGCAGCGTTTGGGGGACAAGGAACACTGAAGCTTTCTTT. Translating it yields CASSVWGTRNTEAFF.

The chain uses TRBV11-2 and TRBJ2-3; perhaps TRBD2 as D (6 bases). Per germline, CDR1 SGHAT and CDR2 FQNNGV. The V end was cut by 5 bases, the J end by 1 base, with 16 bases between. The CDR3 covers 16 residues. CDR3: CASSPVGRMGTDTQYF. The DNA for the CDR3 is TGTGCCAGCAGCCCCGTCGGGAGAATGGGCACAGATACGCAGTATTTT.

This clone has a single count. V gene TRBV4-3 combines with J gene TRBJ2-2; 8 positions match TRBD2. V was pared by 8 bases and J by 2 bases, with 4 bases of the junction left unmatched. CDR1 and CDR2 from the germline V gene are LGHNA and YSLEER. The CDR3 length is 14 residues. The CDR3 protein is CASRGGFNTGELFF. The CDR3 nucleotides are TGCGCCAGCCGCGGGGGGTTTAACACCGGGGAGCTGTTTTTT.

In this sample, this clone turned up a few times. This chain links TRBV28 with TRBJ1-1; D uncertain. Trimming took off 5 bases at V and 0 bases at J, with 4 bases between the two ends. The germline CDR1 and CDR2 sequences are MDHEN and SYDVKM. The CDR3 runs 12 residues. The chain's CDR3 is CASSPMNTEAFF. CDR3 DNA sequence: TGTGCCAGCAGTCCAATGAACACTGAAGCTTTCTTT.

Concerning this clone: Additional DNA sequences in this sample encode the identical CDR3. As DNA, the CDR3 is TGTGCCAGCAGCTCCGGGGCCGGTTCACCCCTCCACTTT. Protein: CASSSGAGSPLHF. This rearrangement joins TRBV9 to TRBJ1-6, with a tentative D call TRBD1 (5 bases). Germline CDR1 reads SGDLS; CDR2 reads YYNGEE. This CDR3 contains 13 residues. Trimming took off 4 bases at V and 9 bases at J, with 11 bases between the two ends.

This chain connects TRBV10-3 to TRBJ2-3; D possibly uses TRBD1 or TRBD2 (5 bases each). The CDR3 is 15 residues long. Germline V gene lookup returns CDR1 ENHRY and CDR2 SYGVKD. CDR3 loop: CASWAGTFFTDTQYF. Here the CDR3 DNA reads TGTGCTTCCTGGGCAGGGACGTTTTTCACAGATACGCAGTATTTT.

The chain joins TRBV5-6 to TRBJ2-5; 7 bases are shared with TRBD1. The CDR3 is made up of 15 amino acids. The germline V gene encodes CDR1 SGHDT and CDR2 YYEEEE. After removal of 2 bases from V and 4 bases from J, the junction contained 8 bases not matched to a gene. The chain's CDR3 is CASSLLEAGGETQYF. The DNA of the CDR3 is TGTGCCAGCAGCTTACTAGAGGCAGGGGGAGAGACCCAGTACTTC.

The chain carries TRBV27 and TRBJ2-3, with no clear D. CDR3 length: 14 residues. Looked up from germline, CDR1 is MNHEY and CDR2 is SMNVEV (reference sequence). Trimming took 2 bases from V and 0 from J, leaving 6 bases between them. CDR3 bases: TGTGCCAGCAGTTTAGCCTACAGCACAGATACGCAGTATTTT. Translation: CASSLAYSTDTQYF.

The rearrangement links TRBV6-5 to TRBJ1-2; possible D gene TRBD1, 5 bases. Trimming removed 0 bases from V and 4 bases from J, with 9 bases in between. CDR3 length: 14 residues. Germline loops: CDR1 MNHEY, CDR2 SVGAGI. The CDR3 nucleotides are TGTGCCAGCAGTTACTCGGGCGGGACCTATGGCTACACCTTC. Protein sequence: CASSYSGGTYGYTF.

Remarks on this clone: This same CDR3 is encoded by further DNA sequences in the sample. The rearrangement joins TRBV2 to TRBJ2-7, with D possibly TRBD1 on 6 matching bases. This CDR3 has 12 amino acids. V was pared by 6 bases and J by 4 bases, with 10 bases between. Germline CDR1 SNHLY, CDR2 FYNNEI. In nucleotides, the CDR3 is TGTGCCAGCAGGGGGGCGGCTTACGAGCAGTACTTC. This encodes CASRGAAYEQYF.

The CDR3 is CASSSSENTIYF. CDR3 nucleotide sequence: TGTGCCAGCAGTTCGTCGGAAAACACCATATATTTT. The rearrangement uses TRBV6-6 and TRBJ1-3; D gene uncertain. The V gene lost 4 bases and the J gene lost 6 bases, with 7 bases spanning the gap. Germline V CDR1 and CDR2: MNHNY, SVGAGI (reference sequence). This CDR3 comprises 12 residues.

This chain joins TRBV6-5 and TRBJ2-7, with D possibly TRBD2 on 6 matching bases. V was shortened by 6 bases and J by 2 bases, with 14 bases between the two germline ends. There are 14 residues in the CDR3. CDR1 and CDR2 (germline): MNHEY, SVGAGI. CDR3 region: CASRGRTVPYEQYF. The CDR3 nucleotides read TGTGCCAGCAGGGGGAGGACTGTTCCCTACGAGCAGTACTTC.

CDR3 sequence: CASSLGRSPYNSPLHF. The CDR3 DNA is TGTGCCAGCAGCTTAGGAAGATCCCCCTATAATTCACCCCTCCACTTT. V usage is TRBV7-9 and J usage is TRBJ1-6; unclear D gene. Germline V gene lookup returns CDR1 SEHNR and CDR2 FQNEAQ (reference sequence). This CDR3 is built from 16 residues. V was trimmed by 1 base and J by 2 bases, leaving 9 bases between them.

V is TRBV5-1 and J is TRBJ1-2; a possible D gene is TRBD1 (6 bases). This CDR3 has 14 amino acids. Looked up from germline, CDR1 is SGHRS and CDR2 is YFSETQ. Trimming took off 7 bases at V and 3 bases at J, with 16 bases between the two ends. DNA for the CDR3: TGCGCCAGCTCAAGGACAGTTGATCACTATGGCTACACCTTC. Its protein is CASSRTVDHYGYTF.

The chain has TRBV4-3 and TRBJ1-2; maybe TRBD1 (5 bases). V was clipped by 2 bases and J by 5 bases, with 15 bases between them. Germline-derived CDR1 and CDR2 are LGHNA and YSLEER. CDR3 length: 15 amino acids. The CDR3 protein is CASSQNNAGEYGYTF. The CDR3 DNA is TGCGCCAGCAGCCAAAATAACGCGGGGGAGTATGGCTACACCTTC.